This T cell receptor beta chain appears in the sequencing data of a study of T cells after yellow fever vaccination. A 5'RACE template-switching step, the method used to make TCR cDNA, added a universal primer site and UMIs. TCRdb reanalysed the 5' RACE reads using MiXCR and keeps one entry per CDR3 protein. Of around 350,000 distinct CDR3 sequences listed, roughly 11% are singletons. Study-level points and caveats: When the response was secondary, it was weaker but reached its peak faster, day 5 versus 15. The bulk population could contribute abundant contaminating clonotypes to FACS-sorted repertoires.

V was pared by 4 bases and J by 0 bases, with 6 bases between. CDR1 is KGHSH, CDR2 LQKENI, per germline. The CDR3 runs to 13 residues. This clonotype has only a few counts. Antigen: not known. The TCR sequence derives from a man in his late teens or twenties who received the YFV17D yellow fever vaccine. V gene TRBV18 combines with J gene TRBJ2-5, with a possible D match to TRBD2 (5 bases). The sequencing used PBMCs, collected on the day of the first yellow fever vaccination. The CDR3: CASSQDYQETQYF. CDR3 in DNA: TGTGCCAGCTCACAGGACTACCAAGAGACCCAGTACTTC.